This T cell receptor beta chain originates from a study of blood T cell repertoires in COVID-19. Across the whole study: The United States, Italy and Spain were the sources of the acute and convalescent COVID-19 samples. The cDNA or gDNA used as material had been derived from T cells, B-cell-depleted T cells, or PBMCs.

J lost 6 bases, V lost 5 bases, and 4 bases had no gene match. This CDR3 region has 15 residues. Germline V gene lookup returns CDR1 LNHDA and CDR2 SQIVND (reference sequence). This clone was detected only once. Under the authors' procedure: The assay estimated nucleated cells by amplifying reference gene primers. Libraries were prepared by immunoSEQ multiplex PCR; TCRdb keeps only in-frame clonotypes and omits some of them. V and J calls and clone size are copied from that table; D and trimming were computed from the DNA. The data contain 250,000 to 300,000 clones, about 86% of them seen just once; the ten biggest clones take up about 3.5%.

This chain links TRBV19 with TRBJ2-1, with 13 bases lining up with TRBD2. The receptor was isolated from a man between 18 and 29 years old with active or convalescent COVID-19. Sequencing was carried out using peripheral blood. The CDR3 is CASSFGLAGANEQFF. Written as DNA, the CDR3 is TGTGCCAGTAGTTTCGGACTAGCGGGGGCCAATGAGCAGTTCTTC.